Sequencing of this T cell receptor (beta chain) was carried out in a study of blood T cell repertoires in COVID-19. Assay: immunoSEQ multiplex PCR; the TCRdb copy retains only in-frame clones and omits some. The data contain 150,000 to 200,000 clones, 82% of them singletons. Trimming cost V 3 bases and J 3 bases; bases outside gene matches: 4. Germline V CDR1 and CDR2: LGHNT, FRNRAP. CDR3 length equals 15 residues. Participants had their cohort set by participant-reported clinical history. V gene TRBV12-5 combines with J gene TRBJ2-1; 8 bases fit TRBD2. The TCR sequence derives from a woman between 55 and 75 years old with acute COVID-19. The specimen was PBMCs or T cells enriched from blood (not recorded which). The CDR3 here is CASGLGLAHYNEQFF. CDR3 DNA: TGTGCTAGTGGTTTAGGACTAGCACACTACAATGAGCAGTTCTTC. The full variable domain, its missing parts supplied by reference TRBV12-5 and TRBJ2-1, is DARVTQTPRHKVTEMGQEVTMRCQPILGHNTVFWYRQTMMQGLELLAYFRNRAPLDDSGMPKDRFSAEMPDATLATLKIQPSEPRDSAVYFCASGLGLAHYNEQFFGPGTRLTVL.